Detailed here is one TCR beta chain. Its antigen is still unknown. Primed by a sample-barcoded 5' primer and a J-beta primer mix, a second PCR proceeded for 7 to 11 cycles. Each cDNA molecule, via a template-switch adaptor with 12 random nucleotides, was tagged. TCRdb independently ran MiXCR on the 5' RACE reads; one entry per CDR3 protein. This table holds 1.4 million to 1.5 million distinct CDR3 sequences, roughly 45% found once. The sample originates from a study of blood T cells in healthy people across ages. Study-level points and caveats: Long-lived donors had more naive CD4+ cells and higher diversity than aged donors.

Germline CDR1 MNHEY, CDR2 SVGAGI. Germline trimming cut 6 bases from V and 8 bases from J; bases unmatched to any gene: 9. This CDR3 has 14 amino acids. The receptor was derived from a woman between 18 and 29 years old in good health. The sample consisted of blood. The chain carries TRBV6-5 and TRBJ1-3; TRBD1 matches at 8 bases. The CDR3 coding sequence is TGTGCCAGCAGGCAGACAGGGGAGGAATACACCATATATTTT. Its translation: CASRQTGEEYTIYF.